Each of the 27 T cell receptor beta chains below was sequenced from the same sample in a study of OX40 agonist ivuxolimab in advanced cancers. TCRdb's table, derived via immunoSEQ multiplex PCR, lists solely in-frame clones and lacks some. The sample contains 90,000 or so clones, roughly 90% of which appear only once. Sample: CD4+ or CD8+ T cells sorted from blood, taken in a trial of the OX40 agonist ivuxolimab. These receptor sequences come from an adult with an advanced solid tumor such as melanoma, head and neck, liver or kidney cancer.

The chain is built from TRBV10-1 and TRBJ2-1; D is possibly TRBD1 (5 bases). Germline CDR1 WNHNN, CDR2 SYGVQD (reference sequence). The CDR3 totals 14 residues. The V end lost 5 bases, the J end lost 0 bases, and 8 bases lay between the germline ends. CDR3 coding DNA: TGCGCCAGCAGTAGGACACTCTCCTACAATGAGCAGTTCTTC. Translation gives CASSRTLSYNEQFF.

This chain joins TRBV4-1 and TRBJ1-1; D is ambiguous. V shed 2 bases and J shed 1 base, with 8 bases lying between them. Germline V gene data show CDR1 as MGHRA and CDR2 as YSYEKL. The length of the CDR3 is 14 residues. In DNA, the CDR3 is TGCGCCAGCAGCCAACAGACCCAGAACACTGAAGCTTTCTTT. It translates to CASSQQTQNTEAFF.

This sequence joins TRBV18 and TRBJ2-3, with 9 bases lining up with TRBD1. After removal of 3 bases from V and 2 bases from J, the junction contained 6 bases not matched to a gene. Germline V CDR1 and CDR2: KGHSH, LQKENI. The CDR3 runs to 16 residues. In DNA form, the CDR3 reads TGTGCCAGCTCACCGCGTAGGACAGGGGACACAGATACGCAGTATTTT. It yields the protein CASSPRRTGDTDTQYF.

CDR3 in amino acids: CASSLGLAVSSYNEQFF. Here the CDR3 DNA reads TGCGCCAGCAGCCTCGGACTAGCGGTAAGCTCCTACAATGAGCAGTTCTTC. The genes are TRBV4-1 and TRBJ2-1; 10 bases match TRBD2. This CDR3 contains 17 residues. Germline V lookup: CDR1 MGHRA, CDR2 YSYEKL. The V gene end was trimmed by 4 bases and the J gene end by 0 bases; junction bases not matched to a gene: 6.

The chain has TRBV5-1 and TRBJ2-5; 7 nucleotides agree with TRBD1. This CDR3 has 14 residues. J was trimmed by 1 base and V by 4 bases; bases with no gene match: 4. CDR1 SGHRS and CDR2 YFSETQ come from the germline V gene. The CDR3 DNA is TGCGCCAGCAGCCTCGGACAGGCCCAAGAGACCCAGTACTTC. Amino acid sequence: CASSLGQAQETQYF. The whole variable domain, filled in from reference TRBV5-1 and TRBJ2-5, reads KAGVTQTPRYLIKTRGQQVTLSCSPISGHRSVSWYQQTPGQGLQFLFEYFSETQRNKGNFPGRFSGRQFSNSRSEMNVSTLELGDSALYLCASSLGQAQETQYFGPGTRLLVL.

The genes are TRBV7-2 and TRBJ2-2; D is unclear. Trimming shortened V by 5 bases and J by 6 bases, and 10 bases separated the two germline ends. CDR3 length equals 13 residues. Germline V gene lookup returns CDR1 SGHTA and CDR2 FQGNSA. CDR3 in amino acids: CASSPRLAGELFF. DNA for the CDR3: TGTGCCAGCAGCCCCCGGCTGGCCGGGGAGCTGTTTTTT.

The rearrangement joins TRBV7-2 to TRBJ1-1; D is uncertain. The CDR3 length is 15 residues. Germline loops: CDR1 SGHTA, CDR2 FQGNSA. Trimming cost V 2 bases and J 0 bases, with 10 bases left between them. CDR3 amino acids: CASSLSAGLNTEAFF. The CDR3 DNA follows: TGTGCCAGCAGCTTATCGGCAGGACTGAACACTGAAGCTTTCTTT.

The rearrangement uses TRBV5-1 and TRBJ1-5; TRBD1 matches 9 bases. V lost 5 bases to trimming and J lost 6 bases; unmatched junction nucleotides: 9. This CDR3 is 15 amino acids long. The germline gives CDR1 SGHRS, CDR2 YFSETQ. The chain's CDR3 is CASSRTGELGQPQHF. In DNA, the CDR3 is TGCGCCAGCAGTCGGACAGGGGAACTTGGTCAGCCCCAGCATTTT.

The gene calls are TRBV6-1 and TRBJ1-5; D is undetermined. This CDR3 comprises 12 residues. V was shortened by 5 bases and J by 7 bases, with 9 bases between the two germline ends. Germline CDR1 and CDR2: MNHNS and SASEGT. CDR3 sequence (DNA): TGTGCCAGCAGTCGGGGAGGCCAGCCCCAGCATTTT. It codes for CASSRGGQPQHF.

This chain joins TRBV11-2 and TRBJ2-7; TRBD2 matches at 13 bases. V trimming: 2 bases; J trimming: 3 bases; junction bases outside the gene matches: 13. The CDR3 covers 19 residues. Germline V gene data show CDR1 as SGHAT and CDR2 as FQNNGV. CDR3 nucleotide sequence: TGTGCCAGCAGCTTACAGAGCCAACTAGCGGGAGGGCCTTACTACGAGCAGTACTTC. Amino acid sequence: CASSLQSQLAGGPYYEQYF.

The V gene is TRBV28, the J gene TRBJ2-7, with D maybe TRBD2 (5 bases). Germline assignment: CDR1 MDHEN and CDR2 SYDVKM. V was clipped by 1 base and J by 2 bases, with 9 bases between them. The CDR3 length is 14 residues. The CDR3 protein is CASSLSPGAYEQYF. DNA of the CDR3: TGTGCCAGCAGTTTATCCCCCGGGGCCTACGAGCAGTACTTC.

V gene TRBV6-4 combines with J gene TRBJ1-6; D gene unclear. Germline V gene sequence: CDR1 MRHNA, CDR2 SNTAGT. There are 14 residues in the CDR3. V was pared by 6 bases and J by 9 bases, with 15 bases between. The CDR3 coding sequence is TGTGCCAGCAGACCGGCCGAAGGGAGTTCACCCCTCCACTTT. Its protein is CASRPAEGSSPLHF.

This chain joins TRBV19 and TRBJ2-3; 8 bases fit TRBD2. Germline CDR1 and CDR2: LNHDA and SQIVND (reference sequence). With 5 bases clipped from V and 6 bases from J, the junction kept 7 bases outside the gene matches. This CDR3 is 14 amino acids long. DNA for the CDR3: TGTGCCAGTAGTCGTCGGGAGGGCAGGGATACGCAGTATTTT. Protein product: CASSRREGRDTQYF.

This sequence joins TRBV5-1 and TRBJ1-2; D possibly corresponds to TRBD1 (5 bases). The ends were cut back, 2 bases at V and 1 base at J, with 9 bases in the middle. Per germline, CDR1 SGHRS and CDR2 YFSETQ. This CDR3 region has 14 residues. This CDR3 reads CASSFMTVNYGYTF. CDR3 DNA: TGCGCCAGCAGCTTCATGACAGTTAACTATGGCTACACCTTC.

The sample holds a few counts of this clone. The chain carries TRBV19 and TRBJ2-2; D is unresolved. Trimming shortened V by 5 bases and J by 0 bases, and 7 bases separated the two germline ends. Germline lookup yields CDR1 LNHDA and CDR2 SQIVND (reference sequence). The CDR3 runs 14 residues. DNA of the CDR3: TGTGCCAGTAGTCAAGTTGCGAACACCGGGGAGCTGTTTTTT. This codes for CASSQVANTGELFF.

The rearrangement joins TRBV10-3 to TRBJ2-7; 11 nucleotides align to TRBD2. J was trimmed by 6 bases and V by 0 bases; bases with no gene match: 4. The CDR3 has 15 residues. Germline CDR1 is ENHRY and CDR2 is SYGVKD. Written as DNA, the CDR3 is TGTGCCATCAGTGAGTCGGTTACTAGCGGGAGCGAGCAGTACTTC. Protein: CAISESVTSGSEQYF.

The chain couples TRBV29-1 to TRBJ2-7, with TRBD1 matching 11 bases. Losses at the gene ends were 6 bases for V and 4 bases for J; bases not matched to a gene: 5. This CDR3 comprises 13 residues. Germline V gene data show CDR1 as SQVTM and CDR2 as ANQGSEA. The CDR3 protein is CSVGTGGMYEQYF. Here the CDR3 DNA reads TGCAGCGTCGGGACAGGGGGTATGTACGAGCAGTACTTC.

This chain links TRBV5-1 with TRBJ2-1; D is unresolved. The ends were cut back, 1 base at V and 4 bases at J, with 12 bases in the middle. Germline lookup yields CDR1 SGHRS and CDR2 YFSETQ. The CDR3 contains 15 residues. CDR3 in DNA: TGCGCCAGCAGCTTGTCTGGGAAGATATACAATGAGCAGTTCTTC. It encodes CASSLSGKIYNEQFF.

The rearrangement links TRBV11-2 to TRBJ2-5, with TRBD2 matching over 12 bases. Germline trimming cut 8 bases from V and 4 bases from J; bases unmatched to any gene: 8. Germline lookup yields CDR1 SGHAT and CDR2 FQNNGV. There are 15 residues in the CDR3. CDR3 bases: TGTGCCAGCTCCAGGACTAGCGGGGCCTCAGAGACCCAGTACTTC. Its translation is CASSRTSGASETQYF.

The J gene is TRBJ1-3, the V gene TRBV30, with unresolved D. CDR1 and CDR2 (germline): GTSNPN, SVGIG (reference sequence). The V end was cut by 4 bases, the J end by 4 bases, with 11 bases between. There are 13 residues in the CDR3. CDR3 region: CAWNSGVGNTIYF. DNA for the CDR3: TGTGCCTGGAACAGCGGTGTGGGAAACACCATATATTTT.

The chain carries TRBV11-3 and TRBJ2-5; a possible D gene is TRBD1 (7 bases). V was cut by 6 bases and J by 5 bases, with 16 bases left in between. The CDR3 totals 14 residues. Germline CDR1 is SGHNT and CDR2 is YENEEA. The CDR3 DNA sequence: TGTGCCAGCAGGTCCAGGGGGGCGGGGGAGACCCAGTACTTC. It yields the protein CASRSRGAGETQYF.

The chain employs TRBV30 and TRBJ2-5; D possibly corresponds to TRBD2 (5 bases). Germline loops: CDR1 GTSNPN, CDR2 SVGIG (reference sequence). V shed 2 bases and J shed 1 base, with 8 bases lying between them. This CDR3 contains 13 residues. The CDR3 here is CAWSRLAQETQYF. In nucleotides, the CDR3 is TGTGCCTGGAGTCGGCTAGCCCAAGAGACCCAGTACTTC.

The chain joins TRBV27 to TRBJ1-1; a possible D gene is TRBD1 (5 bases). V shed 2 bases and J shed 6 bases, with 13 bases lying between them. The CDR3 runs 14 residues. Germline V gene data show CDR1 as MNHEY and CDR2 as SMNVEV (reference sequence). CDR3 DNA sequence: TGTGCCAGCAGTTTAGGCGGGGGGGTCTCTGAAGCTTTCTTT. The encoded protein is CASSLGGGVSEAFF.

The V call is TRBV9, the J call TRBJ2-7, with D tentatively TRBD2 (6 bases). The CDR3 covers 18 residues. V lost 0 bases and J lost 6, with 25 bases in between. Germline loops: CDR1 SGDLS, CDR2 YYNGEE. This CDR3 is CASSVGGPGDSRTSEQYF. In nucleotides, the CDR3 is TGTGCCAGCAGCGTAGGAGGGCCGGGGGACTCTAGGACTTCCGAGCAGTACTTC.

This clone was detected once. The chain carries TRBV7-2 and TRBJ2-5; D possibly corresponds to TRBD1 (5 bases). There are 16 residues in the CDR3. Trimming took off 0 bases at V and 2 bases at J, with 13 bases between the two ends. CDR1 is SGHTA and CDR2 is FQGNSA in the germline V gene. CDR3 sequence: CASSLAPSRTQETQYF. CDR3 nucleotide sequence: TGTGCCAGCAGCTTAGCCCCCTCACGGACACAAGAGACCCAGTACTTC.

The chain combines TRBV10-3 with TRBJ2-6, with D uncertain. Germline V gene data show CDR1 as ENHRY and CDR2 as SYGVKD. The CDR3 covers 16 residues. With 4 bases removed from V and 2 bases from J, the gap between germline ends came to 12 bases. CDR3: CAISVLEGAGANVLTF. DNA for the CDR3: TGTGCCATCAGTGTTTTGGAAGGTGCTGGGGCCAACGTCCTGACTTTC.

V is TRBV6-1 and J is TRBJ2-7; 7 nucleotides match TRBD1. The V gene end was trimmed by 5 bases and the J gene end by 4 bases; junction bases not matched to a gene: 2. The CDR3 sequence is 12 residues long. The germline V gene encodes CDR1 MNHNS and CDR2 SASEGT. The CDR3: CASSPQGYEQYF. CDR3 nucleotides: TGTGCCAGCAGTCCACAGGGGTACGAGCAGTACTTC.